This T cell receptor (beta chain) was captured in a study of technical replicates of blood from several donors. Germline-derived CDR1 and CDR2 are SGDLS and YYNGEE. The CDR3 has 15 residues. V was cut by 4 bases and J by 3 bases, with 17 bases left in between. Here immunoSEQ multiplex PCR was the method, and the copy in TCRdb shows in-frame clones only, minus some. In the table there are about 72,000 clones, about 92% of which are singletons. The specimen was T cells isolated from PBMCs. The sequence derives from a human donor in good health. The J gene is TRBJ2-7, the V gene TRBV9; D is possibly TRBD2 (5 bases). The CDR3 is CASSPSAGGLYEQYF. In nucleotides, the CDR3 is TGTGCCAGCAGCCCCAGTGCTGGCGGACTCTACGAGCAGTACTTC. Complete variable domain (other parts from reference TRBV9 and TRBJ2-7): DSGVTQTPKHLITATGQRVTLRCSPRSGDLSVYWYQQSLDQGLQFLIQYYNGEERAKGNILERFSAQQFPDLHSELNLSSLELGDSALYFCASSPSAGGLYEQYFGPGTRLTVT.